Sequencing of this TCR beta chain was carried out in a study of T cells in Graves' hyperthyroidism and ophthalmopathy. CDR3 size: 19 residues. CDR1 is SGHTA, CDR2 FQGNSA, per germline. Trimming shortened V by 6 bases and J by 7 bases, and 33 bases separated the two germline ends. RNA transcripts gave rise to amplified TCR beta CDR3 regions. Researchers ran a first-round RT-PCR on the TCR CDR3 using the HTBI primer set. In TCRdb, the multiplex PCR reads were re-called with MiXCR into one record per CDR3 protein. The sample lists fewer than 650,000 distinct CDR3 sequences, 35% to 50% seen once, with about two fifths in the top ten. In regard to this clonotype: Its antigen is unknown.

Study-level findings and limits: Blood also contained most expanded thyroid clonotypes above 0.001. Prediction of ophthalmopathy progression came a median around 6.1 months pre-onset.

Orbital computed tomography and thyroid ultrasound, together with serum TRAb and thyroxine and clinical symptoms, were used for diagnoses. This sequence joins TRBV7-2 and TRBJ1-1, with D possibly TRBD1 on 6 matching bases. The sequence came from an adult woman with Graves' disease, either hyperthyroidism or ophthalmopathy (not recorded which). Sequencing was carried out using peripheral blood or thyroid tissue (not recorded which). The CDR3 DNA sequence: TGTGCCAGCAGGACCCAGATGGACACCGGAGTACAGGGAGCTGGTGAAGCTTTCTTT. Translated, it gives CASRTQMDTGVQGAGEAFF.